This T cell receptor beta chain originates from a study of blood T cell repertoires in COVID-19. Study processing details: How many nucleated cells were present was estimated from reference gene primer amplification. The assay was immunoSEQ multiplex PCR, and TCRdb's table has in-frame clones only and misses some. That table gives V, J and clone size, and the DNA gave D and trimming. Seen here are some 400,000 clones, 80% to 90% observed once, and the top ten hold around 1.1%. Recruitment covered fewer than 25 US areas and drew participants whose ages spanned roughly 18 to 100 years. The sequenced sample consisted of PBMCs or T cells enriched from blood (not recorded which). This receptor was identified in a man aged 25 to 45 who had recovered from COVID-19.

CDR3 sequence: CASSRGHFYEQYF. The CDR3 bases are TGTGCCAGCAGTCGAGGACACTTCTACGAGCAGTACTTC. V and J are TRBV12-3 or TRBV12-4 and TRBJ2-7, with D tentatively TRBD1 (5 bases). Trimming left V 5 bases short and J 3 bases short, with 11 bases between. The CDR3 is 13 residues long.